These 28 T cell receptor beta chains were sequenced from one sample in a study of blood T cell repertoires in COVID-19. The data were produced by immunoSEQ multiplex PCR, yet TCRdb's version contains in-frame clones alone and is incomplete. The table lists around 38,000 clones, about nine tenths of them singletons, with 6.2% in the top ten. The sequencing input was peripheral blood. The receptors derive from a human donor in a cohort sampled during active COVID-19.

The V call is TRBV10-3, the J call TRBJ2-2; 8 nucleotides align to TRBD1. This CDR3 comprises 14 residues. The ends lost 8 bases at V and 3 bases at J; junction bases unmatched: 5. Germline lookup yields CDR1 ENHRY and CDR2 SYGVKD. In DNA form, the CDR3 reads TGTGCCATCTCTGTGACAGGGGACACCGGGGAGCTGTTTTTT. It encodes CAISVTGDTGELFF.

J is TRBJ2-3 and V is TRBV10-2; possibly TRBD2 for D (7 bases). The germline V and J ends were trimmed by 8 bases and 4 bases, with 25 bases remaining between them. The CDR3 loop spans 17 amino acids. Germline CDR1 reads WSHSY; CDR2 reads SAAADI. The CDR3 nucleotides are TGCGCCAGCTCTGGGGAGAGGGGGGAGGGCCGGCCAGATACGCAGTATTTT. As protein: CASSGERGEGRPDTQYF.

The chain couples TRBV19 to TRBJ2-7; D might be TRBD2 (6 bases). V was cut by 8 bases and J by 5 bases, with 16 bases left in between. The CDR3 sequence is 13 residues long. CDR1 is LNHDA and CDR2 is SQIVND in the germline V gene (reference sequence). This CDR3 reads CASAQGGPDEQYF. CDR3 coding DNA: TGTGCCAGTGCTCAAGGAGGGCCGGACGAGCAGTACTTC.

The chain couples TRBV9 to TRBJ2-3; D is undetermined. Germline values: CDR1 SGDLS, CDR2 YYNGEE. This CDR3 comprises 13 residues. The ends were cut back, 4 bases at V and 1 base at J, with 7 bases in the middle. The DNA for the CDR3 is TGTGCCAGCAGCCCCCCTGGCACAGATACGCAGTATTTT. The encoded protein is CASSPPGTDTQYF. Together with reference TRBV9 and TRBJ2-3, the CDR3 gives the full variable domain: DSGVTQTPKHLITATGQRVTLRCSPRSGDLSVYWYQQSLDQGLQFLIQYYNGEERAKGNILERFSAQQFPDLHSELNLSSLELGDSALYFCASSPPGTDTQYFGPGTRLTVL.

V gene TRBV10-2 combines with J gene TRBJ2-1, with D perhaps matching TRBD2 (7 bases). The length of the CDR3 is 14 residues. V was trimmed by 11 bases and J by 4 bases, leaving 18 bases between them. Germline V CDR1 and CDR2: WSHSY, SAAADI. The CDR3 protein is CAGAGAGAYNEQFF. The CDR3, as DNA: TGCGCCGGGGCCGGGGCGGGGGCATACAATGAGCAGTTCTTC.

This chain joins TRBV12-5 and TRBJ1-3; TRBD1 might be the D (6 bases). This CDR3 comprises 16 residues. Trimming took off 2 bases at V and 0 bases at J, with 11 bases between the two ends. From germline, CDR1 is LGHNT and CDR2 FRNRAP. CDR3 residues: CASGLPRGASGNTIYF. DNA of the CDR3: TGTGCTAGTGGTTTGCCACGGGGGGCCTCTGGAAACACCATATATTTT.

The rearrangement joins TRBV27 to TRBJ1-4, with D uncertain. V dropped 2 bases and J dropped 0 bases, with 7 bases sitting between them. CDR1 and CDR2 from the germline V gene are MNHEY and SMNVEV (reference sequence). This CDR3 is built from 15 residues. CDR3 residues: CASSLEAATNEKLFF. DNA of the CDR3: TGTGCCAGCAGTTTAGAAGCCGCAACTAATGAAAAACTGTTTTTT.

The CDR3 DNA sequence: TGTGCCAGTAGTGATCTGGCAGGTCGTTCACCCCTCCACTTT. Its translation: CASSDLAGRSPLHF. The J gene is TRBJ1-6, the V gene TRBV19; D is undetermined. The CDR3 loop spans 14 amino acids. CDR1 and CDR2 from the germline V gene are LNHDA and SQIVND (reference sequence). V lost 5 bases to trimming and J lost 9 bases, with 14 bases between them.

V and J are TRBV6-5 and TRBJ1-2; 7 positions match TRBD1. CDR3 length equals 15 residues. V shed 5 bases and J 0 bases; nucleotides not matched to a gene: 6. The germline V gene encodes CDR1 MNHEY and CDR2 SVGAGI. The CDR3 is CASSQTGTANYGYTF. CDR3 sequence (DNA): TGTGCCAGCAGTCAAACCGGGACAGCTAACTATGGCTACACCTTC.

CDR3 sequence (DNA): TGTGCCAGCAGTGAAAGGTCGGGCACTGAAGCTTTCTTT. It yields the protein CASSERSGTEAFF. This chain connects TRBV6-1 to TRBJ1-1, with D unclear. The CDR3 runs to 13 residues. V lost 2 bases and J 4 bases, leaving 8 bases between the germline ends. Looked up from germline, CDR1 is MNHNS and CDR2 is SASEGT.

The chain uses TRBV11-2 and TRBJ1-6; D is unresolved. Germline V gives CDR1 SGHAT, CDR2 FQNNGV. Between the trimmed V and J ends, which lost 1 base and 7 bases, there was a span of 8 bases. The CDR3 runs 14 residues. The DNA of the CDR3 is TGTGCCAGCAGCTTAGCTGGAGACAATTCACCCCTCCACTTT. This gives the protein CASSLAGDNSPLHF. Using reference TRBV11-2 and TRBJ1-6 for the parts outside the CDR3, the full variable domain is EAGVAQSPRYKIIEKRQSVAFWCNPISGHATLYWYQQILGQGPKLLIQFQNNGVVDDSQLPKDRFSAERLKGVDSTLKIQPAKLEDSAVYLCASSLAGDNSPLHFGNGTRLTVT.

The gene calls are TRBV7-9 and TRBJ1-2; the match to TRBD1 covers 8 bases. The CDR3 covers 16 residues. The germline CDR1 and CDR2 sequences are SEHNR and FQNEAQ (reference sequence). V shed 1 base and J 2 bases; nucleotides not matched to a gene: 6. The CDR3 DNA reads TGTGCCAGCAGCTTAGAGGTTTGGACAGGGAACTATGGCTACACCTTC. Its protein is CASSLEVWTGNYGYTF.

The chain carries TRBV19 and TRBJ2-6; D possibly corresponds to TRBD2 (6 bases). CDR1 is LNHDA and CDR2 is SQIVND in the germline V gene (reference sequence). This CDR3 is built from 15 residues. V was trimmed by 6 bases and J by 0 bases, leaving 9 bases between them. CDR3 sequence reads: CASSRGYSGANVLTF. The CDR3 DNA reads TGTGCCAGTAGCCGGGGGTACTCTGGGGCCAACGTCCTGACTTTC. Variable domain in full (rest from reference TRBV19 and TRBJ2-6): DGGITQSPKYLFRKEGQNVTLSCEQNLNHDAMYWYRQDPGQGLRLIYYSQIVNDFQKGDIAEGYSVSREKKESFPLTVTSAQKNPTAFYLCASSRGYSGANVLTFGAGSRLTVL.

The CDR3 DNA follows: TGTGCCAGCAGCCGGGGGGGCGGCGAGACCTACGAGCAGTACTTC. Translating it yields CASSRGGGETYEQYF. The genes are TRBV7-9 and TRBJ2-7; TRBD2 matches 8 bases. The CDR3 consists of 15 residues. CDR1 and CDR2 (germline): SEHNR, FQNEAQ (reference sequence). With V trimmed by 5 bases and J by 2 bases, 8 bases remained unmatched.

The chain combines TRBV6-4 with TRBJ1-5, with D possibly TRBD1 on 5 matching bases. CDR1 is MRHNA and CDR2 is SNTAGT in the germline V gene. This CDR3 has 14 amino acids. Between the trimmed V and J ends, which lost 2 bases and 7 bases, there was a span of 12 bases. CDR3 sequence reads: CASSDTGGNQPQHF. CDR3 DNA sequence: TGTGCCAGCAGTGACACGGGGGGGAACCAGCCCCAGCATTTT.

This clone was picked up one time. The chain carries TRBV5-3 and TRBJ2-1; TRBD1 matches 10 bases. TRBV5-3 is an ORF, with its function uncertain. The ends lost 5 bases at V and 10 bases at J; junction bases unmatched: 15. This CDR3 is built from 16 residues. In DNA, the CDR3 is TGTGCCAGAAGGTCCCCGGGACAGGGGCCCCTTGGGGAGCAGTTCTTC. Translated: CARRSPGQGPLGEQFF.

This chain links TRBV18 with TRBJ2-7; no clear D gene. The length of the CDR3 is 13 residues. V was pared by 5 bases and J by 5 bases, with 13 bases between. Germline assignment: CDR1 KGHSH and CDR2 LQKENI. This CDR3 is CASSIVVRDEQYF. CDR3 in DNA: TGTGCCAGCTCAATCGTTGTACGGGACGAGCAGTACTTC.

The rearrangement uses TRBV3-1 (or the pseudogene TRBV3-2) and TRBJ2-3; D ambiguous. V gave up 3 bases and J gave up 1 base, with 11 bases separating them. Germline V CDR1 and CDR2: LGHDT, YNNKEL (reference sequence). The CDR3 totals 15 residues. CDR3 nucleotide sequence: TGTGCCAGCAGCCACGCCCTCGAGGGCACAGATACGCAGTATTTT. This encodes CASSHALEGTDTQYF.

This chain links TRBV4-1 with TRBJ1-4; tentatively, D is TRBD1 (6 bases). V was trimmed by 2 bases and J by 8 bases, leaving 18 bases between them. This CDR3 spans 16 amino acids. Looked up from germline, CDR1 is MGHRA and CDR2 is YSYEKL. As DNA, the CDR3 is TGCGCCAGCAGCCAAAGGGTTTTAGGGGGGGGAGAAAAACTGTTTTTT. It is translated as CASSQRVLGGGEKLFF.

The chain recombines TRBV5-4 with TRBJ2-2, with 9 nucleotides matching TRBD2. The J segment lost 0 bases and the V segment lost 4 bases, leaving 7 bases of the junction unmatched. The CDR3 sequence is 17 residues long. CDR1 is SGHNT, CDR2 YYREEE, per germline (reference sequence). The CDR3 spells CASSPRSGGTNTGELFF. CDR3 bases: TGTGCCAGCAGCCCCAGGAGCGGGGGGACGAACACCGGGGAGCTGTTTTTT.

In its sample, this clone was seen a few times. The J gene is TRBJ1-4, the V gene TRBV27, with 9 bases lining up with TRBD1. Germline trimming cut 5 bases from V and 2 bases from J; bases unmatched to any gene: 6. This CDR3 comprises 16 residues. Germline V lookup: CDR1 MNHEY, CDR2 SMNVEV (reference sequence). The CDR3 sequence: CASSRKQGATNEKLFF. CDR3 DNA: TGTGCCAGCAGTCGGAAACAGGGGGCGACTAATGAAAAACTGTTTTTT.

The genes are TRBV24-1 and TRBJ1-2; no reliable D call. Germline V gene data show CDR1 as KGHDR and CDR2 as SFDVKD. V lost 3 bases and J 2 bases, leaving 12 bases between the germline ends. The CDR3 length is 15 residues. CDR3 sequence: CATSDPSGRNYGYTF. DNA of the CDR3: TGTGCCACCAGTGATCCCTCGGGGAGGAACTATGGCTACACCTTC.

The chain employs TRBV4-2 and TRBJ2-7; tentatively, D is TRBD2 (7 bases). Germline V lookup: CDR1 LGHNA, CDR2 YNFKEQ. CDR3 length equals 14 residues. Trimming pared 3 bases from V and 4 bases from J, leaving 13 bases between. The CDR3 nucleotides read TGTGCCAGCAGCCAGACGGGGGGCCGTTACGAGCAGTACTTC. This codes for CASSQTGGRYEQYF.

The chain carries TRBV18 and TRBJ1-2; D is perhaps TRBD1 (6 bases). Trimming took off 2 bases at V and 6 bases at J, with 10 bases between the two ends. The CDR3 totals 13 residues. The V gene's germline CDR1 is KGHSH and CDR2 LQKENI. The CDR3 spells CASSPGGANGYTF. In nucleotides, the CDR3 is TGTGCCAGCTCACCAGGGGGGGCGAATGGCTACACCTTC.

This sequence joins TRBV4-1 and TRBJ1-6, with TRBD1 matching over 7 bases. CDR1 and CDR2 from the germline V gene are MGHRA and YSYEKL. This CDR3 is 15 amino acids long. Germline trimming cut 0 bases from V and 9 bases from J; bases unmatched to any gene: 5. The CDR3 loop reads CASSQELAGGSPLHF. For the CDR3, the DNA is TGCGCCAGCAGCCAAGAATTGGCAGGGGGTTCACCCCTCCACTTT.

The chain joins TRBV9 to TRBJ1-2, with TRBD1 as a possible D gene (5 bases). Trimming cost V 0 bases and J 5 bases, with 14 bases left between them. The CDR3 contains 15 residues. Germline loops: CDR1 SGDLS, CDR2 YYNGEE. CDR3 bases: TGTGCCAGCAGCGTAGGCGGCAGGGAGGCATATGGCTACACCTTC. Translation: CASSVGGREAYGYTF.

The DNA of the CDR3 is TGCGCCAGCAAGAGACAGGAGACCTCCTACGAGCAGTACTTC. This gives the protein CASKRQETSYEQYF. The chain joins TRBV5-1 to TRBJ2-7; D might be TRBD1 (6 bases). V lost 6 bases, J lost 0 bases, and 13 bases lay in between. This CDR3 is built from 14 residues. The germline V gene has CDR1 SGHRS and CDR2 YFSETQ.

This clone showed up just a few times. The chain carries TRBV5-1 and TRBJ2-7; possible D gene TRBD2, 5 bases. Germline assignment: CDR1 SGHRS and CDR2 YFSETQ. V lost 2 bases and J lost 3, with 12 bases in between. This CDR3 contains 14 residues. As DNA, the CDR3 is TGCGCCAGCAGCTTAGGGTCCCGGGGCTACGAGCAGTACTTC. Its translation is CASSLGSRGYEQYF.